The 28 T cell receptor beta chains in this list originate from one sample, sequenced in a study of radiation and T cells in renal cell carcinoma. Time point denoted: blood 2 weeks post-SBRT. The treatment is: 15 Gy SBRT to primary tumor, nephrectomy 4 weeks later. The data were produced by immunoSEQ multiplex PCR, yet TCRdb's version contains in-frame clones alone and is incomplete. Of fewer than 90,000 clones listed, just over 85% are singletons. Sequenced material: blood, taken from a patient whose treatment included radiotherapy and nephrectomy. These receptor sequences come from a woman aged 50 to 60 with renal cell carcinoma.

The CDR3 protein is CASSFRETQYF. The CDR3 region has the DNA TGTGCCAGCAGCTTCCGGGAGACCCAGTACTTC. The gene calls are TRBV7-2 and TRBJ2-5; no firm D call. This CDR3 has 11 residues. Germline V lookup: CDR1 SGHTA, CDR2 FQGNSA. The germline V and J ends were trimmed by 3 bases and 5 bases, with 4 bases remaining between them.

The chain joins TRBV18 to TRBJ2-7; D perhaps matches TRBD1 (6 bases). CDR1 KGHSH and CDR2 LQKENI come from the germline V gene. The length of the CDR3 is 14 residues. Trimming pared 2 bases from V and 4 bases from J, leaving 12 bases between. The CDR3 bases are TGTGCCAGCTCACCAGGGGGCGCGGAGTACGAGCAGTACTTC. Its protein product is CASSPGGAEYEQYF.

This chain connects TRBV4-2 to TRBJ1-4, with unresolved D. CDR3 length: 14 residues. The ends were cut back, 1 base at V and 8 bases at J, with 11 bases in the middle. Germline V gives CDR1 LGHNA, CDR2 YNFKEQ. CDR3 protein: CASSQGAFGEKLFF. The DNA for the CDR3 is TGTGCCAGCAGCCAAGGGGCCTTCGGGGAAAAACTGTTTTTT.

The CDR3 loop reads CASSIITREDQPQHF. In nucleotides, the CDR3 is TGTGCCAGTAGTATTATAACCCGGGAGGATCAGCCCCAGCATTTT. The chain recombines TRBV19 with TRBJ1-5; D remains ambiguous. Germline CDR1 LNHDA, CDR2 SQIVND (reference sequence). The CDR3 consists of 15 residues. Trimming took off 3 bases at V and 5 bases at J, with 14 bases between the two ends.

V and J are TRBV18 and TRBJ1-2; 8 bases agree with TRBD1. The ends lost 3 bases at V and 7 bases at J; junction bases unmatched: 4. The CDR3 is 13 amino acids. Germline CDR1 KGHSH, CDR2 LQKENI. The CDR3 DNA sequence: TGTGCCAGCTCACCCGGACAGGGAGGTGGCTACACCTTC. It encodes CASSPGQGGGYTF.

This chain connects TRBV19 to TRBJ2-7; 12 bases align to TRBD2. The CDR3 runs to 19 residues. The V gene end was trimmed by 5 bases and the J gene end by 0 bases; junction bases not matched to a gene: 14. CDR1 is LNHDA and CDR2 is SQIVND in the germline V gene (reference sequence). The CDR3 reads CASSPGRGTSGSSSYEQYF. CDR3 bases: TGTGCCAGTAGTCCCGGCCGGGGGACTAGCGGGTCAAGCTCCTACGAGCAGTACTTC.

V gene TRBV20-1 combines with J gene TRBJ2-7; D gene ambiguous. Germline V gene lookup returns CDR1 DFQATT and CDR2 SNEGSKA (reference sequence). V lost 2 bases and J 3 bases, leaving 5 bases between the germline ends. The CDR3 consists of 11 residues. The CDR3 spells CSARKDYEQYF. DNA for the CDR3: TGCAGTGCTAGAAAGGACTACGAGCAGTACTTC.

J is TRBJ2-5 and V is TRBV5-5; TRBD2 matches 12 bases. V trimming: 4 bases; J trimming: 6 bases; junction bases outside the gene matches: 10. The germline CDR1 and CDR2 sequences are SGHKS and YYEKEE (reference sequence). The CDR3 contains 16 residues. The CDR3 is CASSLGTSGPSKTQYF. The CDR3 DNA follows: TGTGCCAGCAGCCTCGGGACTAGCGGGCCTTCTAAGACCCAGTACTTC.

V is TRBV6-1 and J is TRBJ1-4, with D maybe TRBD1 (6 bases). CDR1 is MNHNS, CDR2 SASEGT, per germline. The CDR3 has 15 residues. Trimming shortened V by 2 bases and J by 7 bases, and 14 bases separated the two germline ends. The CDR3 DNA follows: TGTGCCAGCAGTGAAACCCAGGGGCGGGGTGAAAAACTGTTTTTT. It specifies CASSETQGRGEKLFF.

This clone was counted a few times. The V call is TRBV5-6, the J call TRBJ1-3; D is undetermined. The CDR3 covers 12 residues. V lost 0 bases, J lost 8 bases, and 6 bases lay in between. Germline-derived CDR1 and CDR2 are SGHDT and YYEEEE. CDR3 in amino acids: CASSLGGDTIYF. As DNA, the CDR3 is TGTGCCAGCAGCTTGGGAGGAGACACCATATATTTT.

The chain is built from TRBV27 and TRBJ1-4, with a possible D match to TRBD1 (5 bases). Looked up from germline, CDR1 is MNHEY and CDR2 is SMNVEV (reference sequence). CDR3 size: 16 residues. V lost 2 bases, J lost 4 bases, and 14 bases lay in between. The CDR3 nucleotides are TGTGCCAGCAGTTTAGGATTTGACAGACTTAATGAAAAACTGTTTTTT. It specifies CASSLGFDRLNEKLFF.

The rearrangement joins TRBV4-2 to TRBJ2-2, with no clear D. Per germline, CDR1 LGHNA and CDR2 YNFKEQ. Trimming stripped 0 bases from V and 4 bases from J, with 9 bases between. This CDR3 comprises 15 residues. As DNA, the CDR3 is TGTGCCAGCAGCCAAGAGTATCGCCTCACCGGGGAGCTGTTTTTT. Residues: CASSQEYRLTGELFF.

The V and J genes are TRBV27 and TRBJ1-5, with D perhaps TRBD1 (5 bases). V was trimmed by 2 bases and J by 9 bases, leaving 11 bases between them. Germline CDR1 reads MNHEY; CDR2 reads SMNVEV (reference sequence). CDR3 length equals 13 residues. CDR3 in amino acids: CASSLGTRRPQHF. CDR3 bases: TGTGCCAGCAGTTTAGGGACCAGACGGCCCCAGCATTTT.

The chain couples TRBV10-3 to TRBJ2-2; D is perhaps TRBD1 (6 bases). CDR1 and CDR2 from the germline V gene are ENHRY and SYGVKD. Trimming shortened V by 6 bases and J by 5 bases, and 16 bases separated the two germline ends. CDR3 length equals 15 residues. The DNA for the CDR3 is TGTGCCATCAGCGTCACAGACAGGACTACCGGGGAGCTGTTTTTT. This encodes CAISVTDRTTGELFF.

The chain's CDR3 is CASSRQQGMNTEAFF. CDR3 coding DNA: TGTGCCAGCAGCCGACAGCAGGGTATGAACACTGAAGCTTTCTTT. The chain joins TRBV11-2 to TRBJ1-1; D possibly corresponds to TRBD1 (5 bases). Germline loops: CDR1 SGHAT, CDR2 FQNNGV. The CDR3 totals 15 residues. Trimming stripped 5 bases from V and 0 bases from J, with 13 bases between.

This sequence joins TRBV27 and TRBJ1-3, with D maybe TRBD1 (5 bases). V dropped 7 bases and J dropped 1 base, with 8 bases sitting between them. The CDR3 extends over 13 amino acids. CDR1 is MNHEY and CDR2 is SMNVEV in the germline V gene (reference sequence). CDR3: CASKTESGNTIYF. CDR3 in DNA: TGTGCCAGCAAGACAGAATCTGGAAACACCATATATTTT.

The chain is built from TRBV11-3 and TRBJ2-1; a possible D gene is TRBD1 (5 bases). The germline CDR1 and CDR2 sequences are SGHNT and YENEEA. V dropped 2 bases and J dropped 10 bases, with 12 bases sitting between them. The CDR3 runs to 13 residues. For the CDR3, the DNA is TGTGCCAGCAGCTTACGCTGGGGCTGGGAGCAGTTCTTC. It yields the protein CASSLRWGWEQFF.

This rearrangement joins TRBV5-6 to TRBJ2-7; TRBD2 matches 7 bases. The CDR3 loop spans 15 amino acids. From germline, CDR1 is SGHDT and CDR2 YYEEEE. Trimming removed 4 bases from V and 5 bases from J; junction bases left unmatched: 12. In DNA form, the CDR3 reads TGTGCCAGCAGCGTGGGACCTATGGGGAGGGACGAGCAGTACTTC. Protein product: CASSVGPMGRDEQYF.

The chain uses TRBV27 and TRBJ2-3; D ambiguous. Per the germline V gene, CDR1 is MNHEY and CDR2 is SMNVEV (reference sequence). The V and J ends lost 3 bases and 6 bases respectively, with 7 bases between them. There are 12 residues in the CDR3. CDR3 DNA sequence: TGTGCCAGCAGTTTGACTCGGGATACGCAGTATTTT. Protein: CASSLTRDTQYF.

The V call is TRBV11-2, the J call TRBJ2-7; maybe TRBD2 (7 bases). Trimming shortened V by 7 bases and J by 5 bases, and 18 bases separated the two germline ends. CDR3 length equals 14 residues. Germline CDR1 SGHAT, CDR2 FQNNGV. CDR3 loop: CASIHGGLSDEQYF. The CDR3 bases are TGTGCCAGCATCCACGGGGGGCTCAGCGACGAGCAGTACTTC.

In its sample, this clone was seen a few times. CDR3 DNA: TGTGCCAGCAGTTACTCGGCAGAAAAAGGGTACGGCTACACCTTC. Protein sequence: CASSYSAEKGYGYTF. This rearrangement joins TRBV6-5 to TRBJ1-2; D call uncertain. The germline CDR1 and CDR2 sequences are MNHEY and SVGAGI. This CDR3 spans 15 amino acids. V dropped 0 bases and J dropped 8 bases, with 16 bases sitting between them.

V usage is TRBV30 and J usage is TRBJ1-2; 7 nucleotides align to TRBD1. Germline lookup yields CDR1 GTSNPN and CDR2 SVGIG (reference sequence). V shed 4 bases and J 8 bases; nucleotides not matched to a gene: 16. The CDR3 spans 15 residues. CDR3 in DNA: TGTGCCTGGAAAAAGCCCGACAGGGTTTCGGGGGGCTACACCTTC. Translated, it gives CAWKKPDRVSGGYTF.

This rearrangement joins TRBV6-6 to TRBJ2-5; 9 bases match TRBD2. The junction had 3 bases not matched to a gene; V was cut back by 7 bases and J by 3 bases. Per the germline V gene, CDR1 is MNHNY and CDR2 is SVGAGI (reference sequence). The CDR3 is 13 residues long. Here the CDR3 DNA reads TGTGCCAGCACCTTAGCGGGGGAAGAGACCCAGTACTTC. This translates into CASTLAGEETQYF.

The genes are TRBV15 and TRBJ1-4; 8 bases map to TRBD1. Looked up from germline, CDR1 is LNHNV and CDR2 is YYDKDF (reference sequence). This CDR3 has 15 amino acids. J gave up 8 bases and V 5 bases, and 10 bases lay outside the gene matches. The CDR3 sequence is CATSAQGATREKLFF. For the CDR3, the DNA is TGTGCCACCAGCGCGCAGGGGGCGACTCGGGAAAAACTGTTTTTT.

This chain connects TRBV19 to TRBJ2-3; 7 bases are shared with TRBD1. CDR3 length equals 14 residues. The trim removed 8 bases at V and 0 bases at J, leaving 5 bases unmatched. Germline lookup yields CDR1 LNHDA and CDR2 SQIVND (reference sequence). CDR3 DNA: TGTGCCAGTGGGCCGGGACAGAGCACAGATACGCAGTATTTT. Translation gives CASGPGQSTDTQYF.

This clone was detected only a few times. The gene calls are TRBV19 and TRBJ1-1, with TRBD1 matching over 8 bases. J lost 5 bases, V lost 4 bases, and 3 bases had no gene match. Germline CDR1 reads LNHDA; CDR2 reads SQIVND (reference sequence). This CDR3 is built from 13 residues. This chain's CDR3 is CASSTRQGTEAFF. Written as DNA, the CDR3 is TGTGCCAGTAGTACGAGACAGGGGACTGAAGCTTTCTTT.

V gene TRBV29-1 combines with J gene TRBJ2-7, with TRBD2 matching 7 bases. With V trimmed by 2 bases and J by 0 bases, 7 bases remained unmatched. CDR3 size: 15 residues. The germline CDR1 and CDR2 sequences are SQVTM and ANQGSEA. For the CDR3, the DNA is TGCAGCGTTGAACCGTCGGGGGGAAGCTCCTACGAGCAGTACTTC. Translating gives CSVEPSGGSSYEQYF.

This clone occurred once. The rearrangement links TRBV5-8 to TRBJ2-5, with 8 nucleotides matching TRBD1. Germline loops: CDR1 SGHTS, CDR2 YDEGEE. This CDR3 contains 14 residues. V lost 6 bases to trimming and J lost 4 bases; unmatched junction nucleotides: 8. CDR3 DNA: TGTGCCAGCAACGATGACAGGGGCTTAGAGACCCAGTACTTC. This translates into CASNDDRGLETQYF. The variable domain in full, with the rest retrieved from reference TRBV5-8 and TRBJ2-5, is EAGVTQSPTHLIKTRGQQATLRCSPISGHTSVYWYQQALGLGLQFLLWYDEGEERNRGNFPPRFSGRQFPNYSSELNVNALELEDSALYLCASNDDRGLETQYFGPGTRLLVL.